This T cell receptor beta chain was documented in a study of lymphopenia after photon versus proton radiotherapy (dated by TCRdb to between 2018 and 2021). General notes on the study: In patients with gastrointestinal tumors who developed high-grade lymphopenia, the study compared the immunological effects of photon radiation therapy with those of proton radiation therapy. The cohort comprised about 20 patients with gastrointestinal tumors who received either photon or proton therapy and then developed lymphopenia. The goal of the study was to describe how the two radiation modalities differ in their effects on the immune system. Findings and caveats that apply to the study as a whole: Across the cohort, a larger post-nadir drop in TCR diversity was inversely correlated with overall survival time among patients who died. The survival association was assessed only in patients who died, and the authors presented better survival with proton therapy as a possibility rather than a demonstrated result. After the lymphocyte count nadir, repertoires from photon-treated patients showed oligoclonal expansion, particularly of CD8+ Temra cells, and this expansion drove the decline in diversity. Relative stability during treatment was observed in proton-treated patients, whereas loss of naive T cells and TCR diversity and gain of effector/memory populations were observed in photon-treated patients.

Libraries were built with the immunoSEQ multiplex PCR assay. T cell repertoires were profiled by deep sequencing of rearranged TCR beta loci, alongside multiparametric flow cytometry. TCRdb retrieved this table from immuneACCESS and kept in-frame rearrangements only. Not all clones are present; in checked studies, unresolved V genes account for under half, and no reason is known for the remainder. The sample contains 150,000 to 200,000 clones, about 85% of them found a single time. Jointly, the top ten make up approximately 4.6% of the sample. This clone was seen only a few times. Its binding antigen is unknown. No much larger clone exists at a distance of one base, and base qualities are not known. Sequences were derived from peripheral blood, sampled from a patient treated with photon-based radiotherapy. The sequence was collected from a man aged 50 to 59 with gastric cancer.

The nucleotides read TGTGCCAGCAGCCAGAGCGGTGGCAATCAGCCCCAGCATTTT. Its translation is CASSQSGGNQPQHF. The chain joins TRBV7-8 to TRBJ1-5, with no reliable assignment of the D segment. The CDR3 sequence holds 14 residues, the cysteine and phenylalanine included. Only CDR3 DNA remains: 42 bases, in frame from the first base. V is reduced by 5 bases and J by 2 bases, leaving a spacing of 10 bases between them. CDR1 and CDR2 were assigned from the germline V gene as SGHVS and FQNEAQ.